These T cell receptor beta chains were read from a single sample in a study of identical twins. TCRdb reprocessed the 5' RACE reads with MiXCR, giving one entry per CDR3 protein. The profile shows around 500,000 distinct CDR3 sequences, approximately 14% of them singletons. These same data were also listed under a study on yellow fever vaccine responses in identical twins.

Sequenced material: CD4+ T cells sorted from blood. The receptors were gathered from a woman between 18 and 29 years old in good health. Both conserved end residues are part of each CDR3. A D gene is named only where the DNA matches it firmly. Size is omitted from some rows. Given values are once, few, many or a class for expanded clones.

J: TRBJ2-7
D: .
V: TRBV25-1
size: few
DNA: TGTGCCACCGGCCGAAGCTCCTACGAGCAGTACTTC
CDR3: CATGRSSYEQYF

J: TRBJ2-7
D: TRBD2
V: TRBV29-1
size: .
DNA: TGCAGCGTTTATCTCTCGGGAGGACAGTACTTC
CDR3: CSVYLSGGQYF

J: TRBJ2-3
D: TRBD2
V: TRBV6-2/TRBV6-3
size: few
DNA: TGTGCCAGCAGTTATGCTAGCGGGACAGATACGCAGTATTTT
CDR3: CASSYASGTDTQYF

J: TRBJ2-7
D: TRBD2
V: TRBV29-1
size: few
DNA: TGCAGCGTCTCGGGAGGGCCTGGGGTCGAGCAGTACTTC
CDR3: CSVSGGPGVEQYF

J: TRBJ2-2
D: TRBD1
V: TRBV20-1
size: .
DNA: TGCAGTGTACCCAGGGGGCAGGACACCGGGGAGCTGTTTTTT
CDR3: CSVPRGQDTGELFF

J: TRBJ2-3
D: .
V: TRBV11-2
size: .
DNA: TGTGCCAGCACCCGAGGGTGGGGCACAGATACGCAGTATTTT
CDR3: CASTRGWGTDTQYF

J: TRBJ2-3
D: .
V: TRBV5-5
size: few
DNA: TGTGCCAGCAGCTTGGGGGGTACAGGGAAAACGCAGTATTTT
CDR3: CASSLGGTGKTQYF

J: TRBJ2-1
D: TRBD2
V: TRBV9
size: few
DNA: TGTGCCAGCAGCGTACTCCTCGGGGGGGCCTACAATGAGCAGTTCTTC
CDR3: CASSVLLGGAYNEQFF

J: TRBJ2-3
D: .
V: TRBV20-1
size: few
DNA: TGCAGTGCCTACCCGATTAGCGGACCCACAGATACGCAGTATTTT
CDR3: CSAYPISGPTDTQYF

J: TRBJ2-7
D: .
V: TRBV4-3
size: .
DNA: TGTGCCAGCTCACAGGACAGTTCCTACGAGCAGTACTTC
CDR3: CASSQDSSYEQYF

J: TRBJ2-1
D: TRBD2
V: TRBV6-1
size: .
DNA: TGTGCCAGCGGGCGGGGGGCCACCTACAATGAGCAGTTCTTC
CDR3: CASGRGATYNEQFF

J: TRBJ2-1
D: .
V: TRBV10-3
size: .
DNA: TGTGCCATCAGTGTAAGTCGGGGACGCAATGAGCAGTTCTTC
CDR3: CAISVSRGRNEQFF

J: TRBJ2-7
D: TRBD1
V: TRBV6-2/TRBV6-3
size: .
DNA: TGTGCCAGCAGGGGGACAGGGAGGTCTCCCTACGAGCAGTACTTC
CDR3: CASRGTGRSPYEQYF

J: TRBJ2-2
D: TRBD1
V: TRBV7-8
size: .
DNA: TGTGCCAGCAGCTATGACAGGGCGAACACCGGGGAGCTGTTTTTT
CDR3: CASSYDRANTGELFF